The entry that follows covers one T cell receptor (beta chain) sequence. This entry comes from a study of blood T cell repertoires in COVID-19. The repertoire was sequenced with immunoSEQ multiplex PCR; TCRdb's copy has only in-frame clones and lacks some. The sample contains 240,000 or so clones, roughly 88% of which appear only once. The germline V and J ends were trimmed by 2 bases and 5 bases, with 18 bases remaining between them. Germline values: CDR1 ENHRY, CDR2 SYGVKD. The CDR3 consists of 16 residues. The genes are TRBV10-3 and TRBJ1-2; D ambiguous. Sample: PBMCs or T cells enriched from blood (not recorded which). This receptor was obtained from a woman aged 45-59 years who had recovered from COVID-19. Written as DNA, the CDR3 is TGTGCCATCAGTGAGGGAGGATACAACACGCCGTATGGCTACACCTTC. Translated, it gives CAISEGGYNTPYGYTF.